This record looks at one T cell receptor beta chain sequence and its context. Its antigen is currently unknown. Primers for the PCR totalled 60 Vbeta and 13 Jbeta. As processed by the authors: About 11 million shared chains were among the roughly 80 million unique TCR beta chains that a later analysis counted. Repertoires were generated with immunoSEQ multiplex PCR, while TCRdb's copy carries only in-frame clones and drops some. From that table come the V and J calls and clone size; the DNA was used to work out D and trimming. Across 150,000 to 200,000 clones, the top ten clones capture around 0.8% of the sample. The germline CDR1 and CDR2 sequences are SGHNT and YENEEA. Trimming cost V 2 bases and J 4 bases, with 8 bases left between them. This CDR3 contains 13 residues. This record comes from a study of cytomegalovirus exposure and HLA in healthy donors. Study-level points and caveats: Among immune exposure information, only CMV serostatus was available. Approximately 18,000 TCR beta sequences were associated with HLA alleles at 0.05 false discovery rate in a later analysis. Rare sequences made up most TCRs, while some public TCRs were found in many donors.

The rearrangement links TRBV11-3 to TRBJ2-5, with D unresolved. The sample comprised PBMCs. The TCR sequence derives from a woman under 30 in good health and CMV-seropositive. CDR3: CASSLSPRETQYF. For the CDR3, the DNA is TGTGCCAGCAGCTTATCCCCCCGAGAGACCCAGTACTTC. Variable domain in full (rest from reference TRBV11-3 and TRBJ2-5): EAGVVQSPRYKIIEKKQPVAFWCNPISGHNTLYWYLQNLGQGPELLIRYENEEAVDDSQLPKDRFSAERLKGVDSTLKIQPAELGDSAVYLCASSLSPRETQYFGPGTRLLVL.